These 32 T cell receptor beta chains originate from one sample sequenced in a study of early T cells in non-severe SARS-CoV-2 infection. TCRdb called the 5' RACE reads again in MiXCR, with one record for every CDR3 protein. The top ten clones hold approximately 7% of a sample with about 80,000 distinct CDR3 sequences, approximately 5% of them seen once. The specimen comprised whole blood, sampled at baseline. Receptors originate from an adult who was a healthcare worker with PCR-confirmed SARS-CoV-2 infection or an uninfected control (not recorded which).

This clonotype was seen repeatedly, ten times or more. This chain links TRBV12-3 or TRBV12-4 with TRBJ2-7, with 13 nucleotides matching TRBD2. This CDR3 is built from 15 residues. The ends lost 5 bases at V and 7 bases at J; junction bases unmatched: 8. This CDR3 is CASSKGLAGAREQYF. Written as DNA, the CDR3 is TGTGCCAGCAGTAAAGGACTAGCGGGAGCTCGTGAGCAGTACTTC.

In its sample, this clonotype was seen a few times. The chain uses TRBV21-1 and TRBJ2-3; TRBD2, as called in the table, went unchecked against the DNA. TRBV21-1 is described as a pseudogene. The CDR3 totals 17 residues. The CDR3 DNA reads TGTGCCAGCCCCCCGATGGAACTAGCGGGAGTGACAGATACGCAGTATTTT. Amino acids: CASPPMELAGVTDTQYF.

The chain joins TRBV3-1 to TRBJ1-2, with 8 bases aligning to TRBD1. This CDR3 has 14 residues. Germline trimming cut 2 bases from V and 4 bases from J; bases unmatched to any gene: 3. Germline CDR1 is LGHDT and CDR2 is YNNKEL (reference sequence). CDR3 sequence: CASSQRDRPYGYTF. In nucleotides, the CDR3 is TGTGCCAGCAGCCAACGGGACAGGCCCTATGGCTACACCTTC.

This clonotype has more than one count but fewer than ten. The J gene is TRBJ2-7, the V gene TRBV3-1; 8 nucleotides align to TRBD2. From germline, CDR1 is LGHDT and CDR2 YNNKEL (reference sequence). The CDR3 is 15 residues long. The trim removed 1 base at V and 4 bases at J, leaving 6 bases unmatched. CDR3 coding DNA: TGTGCCAGCAGCCAAGGCCGGACTAGCCCGTACGAGCAGTACTTC. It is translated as CASSQGRTSPYEQYF.

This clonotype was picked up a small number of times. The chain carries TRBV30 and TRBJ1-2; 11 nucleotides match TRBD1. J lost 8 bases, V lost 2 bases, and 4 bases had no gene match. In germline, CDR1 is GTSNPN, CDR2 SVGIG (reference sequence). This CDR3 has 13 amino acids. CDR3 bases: TGTGCCTGGAGTCCGGACAGGGGGCAAGGCTACACCTTC. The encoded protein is CAWSPDRGQGYTF. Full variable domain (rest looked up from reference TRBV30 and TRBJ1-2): SQTIHQWPATLVQPVGSPLSLECTVEGTSNPNLYWYRQAAGRGLQLLFYSVGIGQISSEVPQNLSASRPQDRQFILSSKKLLLSDSGFYLCAWSPDRGQGYTFGSGTRLTVV.

The CDR3 sequence is CSVEDLSGRKFNEQFF. The CDR3 DNA sequence: TGCAGCGTTGAAGATCTTAGCGGGAGGAAATTCAATGAGCAGTTCTTC. The chain employs TRBV29-1 and TRBJ2-1; 10 positions match TRBD2. Germline trimming cut 0 bases from V and 6 bases from J; bases unmatched to any gene: 8. Germline lookup yields CDR1 SQVTM and CDR2 ANQGSEA. The CDR3 totals 16 residues.

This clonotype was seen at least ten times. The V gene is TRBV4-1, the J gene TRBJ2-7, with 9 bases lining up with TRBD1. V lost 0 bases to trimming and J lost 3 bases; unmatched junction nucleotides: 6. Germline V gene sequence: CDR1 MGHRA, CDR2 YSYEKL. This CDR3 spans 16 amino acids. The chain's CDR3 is CASSQEAGTGIYEQYF. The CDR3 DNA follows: TGCGCCAGCAGCCAAGAGGCGGGGACAGGGATCTACGAGCAGTACTTC.

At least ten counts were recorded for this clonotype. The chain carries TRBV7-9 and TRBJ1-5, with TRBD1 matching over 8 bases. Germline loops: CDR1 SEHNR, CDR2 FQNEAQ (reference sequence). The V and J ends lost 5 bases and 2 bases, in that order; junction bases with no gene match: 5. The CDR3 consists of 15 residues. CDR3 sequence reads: CASSPATGGNQPQHF. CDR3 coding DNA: TGTGCCAGCAGCCCGGCGACAGGGGGCAATCAGCCCCAGCATTTT.

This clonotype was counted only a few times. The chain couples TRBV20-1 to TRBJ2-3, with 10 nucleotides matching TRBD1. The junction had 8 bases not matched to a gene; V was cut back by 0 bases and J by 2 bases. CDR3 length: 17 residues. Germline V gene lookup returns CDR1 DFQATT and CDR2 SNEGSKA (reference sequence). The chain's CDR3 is CSARDGGQGHNTDTQYF. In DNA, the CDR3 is TGCAGTGCTAGAGATGGGGGACAGGGGCACAACACAGATACGCAGTATTTT.

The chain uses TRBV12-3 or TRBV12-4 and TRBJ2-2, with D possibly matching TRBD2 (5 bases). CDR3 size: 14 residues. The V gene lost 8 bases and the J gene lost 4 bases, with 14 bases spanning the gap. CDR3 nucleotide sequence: TGTGCCAGCCTTCGGGGTATAGGCACCGGGGAGCTGTTTTTT. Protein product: CASLRGIGTGELFF.

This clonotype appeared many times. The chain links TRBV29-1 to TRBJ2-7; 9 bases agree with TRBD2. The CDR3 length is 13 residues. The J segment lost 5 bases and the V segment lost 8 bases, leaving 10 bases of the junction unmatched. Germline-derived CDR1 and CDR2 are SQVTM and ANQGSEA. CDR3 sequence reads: CSYWIAGEHEQYF. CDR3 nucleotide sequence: TGCAGCTACTGGATAGCGGGAGAGCACGAGCAGTACTTC.

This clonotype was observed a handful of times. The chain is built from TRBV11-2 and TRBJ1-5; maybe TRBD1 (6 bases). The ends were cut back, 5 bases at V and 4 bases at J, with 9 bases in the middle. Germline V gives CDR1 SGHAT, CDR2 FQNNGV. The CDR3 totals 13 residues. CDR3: CASSGQPNQPQHF. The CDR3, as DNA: TGTGCCAGCAGCGGACAGCCGAATCAGCCCCAGCATTTT.

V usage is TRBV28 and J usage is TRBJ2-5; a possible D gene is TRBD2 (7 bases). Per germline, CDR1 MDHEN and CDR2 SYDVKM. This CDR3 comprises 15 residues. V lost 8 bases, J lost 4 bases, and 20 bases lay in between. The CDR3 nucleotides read TGTGCCAGCTACCAATTGGGGGGGGCCGGAGAGACCCAGTACTTC. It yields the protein CASYQLGGAGETQYF.

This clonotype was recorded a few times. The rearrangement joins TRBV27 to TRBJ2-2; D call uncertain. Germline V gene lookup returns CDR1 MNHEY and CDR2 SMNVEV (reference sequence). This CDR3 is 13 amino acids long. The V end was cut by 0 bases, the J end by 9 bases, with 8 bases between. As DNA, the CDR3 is TGTGCCAGCAGTTTATCTTCCGTCCGGGAGCTGTTTTTT. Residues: CASSLSSVRELFF.

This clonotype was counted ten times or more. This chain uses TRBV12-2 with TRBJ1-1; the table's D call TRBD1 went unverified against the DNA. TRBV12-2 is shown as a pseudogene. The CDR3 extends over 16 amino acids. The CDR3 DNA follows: TGTGCAAGTCGCTTAACCCTATTGGGGGCCGCCACTGAAGCTTTCTTT. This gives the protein CASRLTLLGAATEAFF.

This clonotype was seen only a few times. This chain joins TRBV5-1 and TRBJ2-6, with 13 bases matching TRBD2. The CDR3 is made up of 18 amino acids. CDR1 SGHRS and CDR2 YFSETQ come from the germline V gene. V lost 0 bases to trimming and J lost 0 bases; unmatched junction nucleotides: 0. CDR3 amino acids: CASSLGTSGSSGANVLTF. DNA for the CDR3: TGCGCCAGCAGCTTGGGGACTAGCGGGAGCTCTGGGGCCAACGTCCTGACTTTC. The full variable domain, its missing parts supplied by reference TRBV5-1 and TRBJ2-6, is KAGVTQTPRYLIKTRGQQVTLSCSPISGHRSVSWYQQTPGQGLQFLFEYFSETQRNKGNFPGRFSGRQFSNSRSEMNVSTLELGDSALYLCASSLGTSGSSGANVLTFGAGSRLTVL.

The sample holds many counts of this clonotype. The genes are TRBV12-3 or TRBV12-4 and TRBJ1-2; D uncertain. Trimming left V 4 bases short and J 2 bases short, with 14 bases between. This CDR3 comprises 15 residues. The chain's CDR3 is CASSSSGRQNYGYTF. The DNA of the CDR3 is TGTGCCAGCAGTTCCAGCGGCCGGCAGAACTATGGCTACACCTTC.

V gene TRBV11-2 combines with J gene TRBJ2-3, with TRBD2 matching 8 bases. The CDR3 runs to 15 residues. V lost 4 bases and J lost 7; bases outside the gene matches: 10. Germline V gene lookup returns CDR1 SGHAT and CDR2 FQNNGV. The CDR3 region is CASSWVAGNENTQYF. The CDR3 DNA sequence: TGTGCCAGCAGCTGGGTAGCGGGAAATGAGAATACGCAGTATTTT.

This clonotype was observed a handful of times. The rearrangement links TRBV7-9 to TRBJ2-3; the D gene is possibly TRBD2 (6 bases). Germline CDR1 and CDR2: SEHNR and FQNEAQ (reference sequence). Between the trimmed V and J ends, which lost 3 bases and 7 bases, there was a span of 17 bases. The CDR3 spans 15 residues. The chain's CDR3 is CASSLTGARMNTQYF. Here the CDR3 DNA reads TGTGCCAGCAGCTTGACGGGAGCAAGGATGAATACGCAGTATTTT.

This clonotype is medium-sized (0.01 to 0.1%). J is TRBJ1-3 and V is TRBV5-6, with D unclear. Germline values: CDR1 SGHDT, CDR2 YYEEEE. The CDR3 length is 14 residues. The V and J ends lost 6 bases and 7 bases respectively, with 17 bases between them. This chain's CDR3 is CASTTNAGVNTIYF. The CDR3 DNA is TGTGCCAGCACTACGAACGCCGGCGTTAACACCATATATTTT.

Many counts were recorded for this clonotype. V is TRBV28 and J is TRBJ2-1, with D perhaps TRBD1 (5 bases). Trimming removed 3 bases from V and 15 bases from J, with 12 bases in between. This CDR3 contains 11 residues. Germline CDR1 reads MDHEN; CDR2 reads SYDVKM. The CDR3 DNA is TGTGCCAGCAGTTTCGGCAGGGCGGTGTTCTTC. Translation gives CASSFGRAVFF.

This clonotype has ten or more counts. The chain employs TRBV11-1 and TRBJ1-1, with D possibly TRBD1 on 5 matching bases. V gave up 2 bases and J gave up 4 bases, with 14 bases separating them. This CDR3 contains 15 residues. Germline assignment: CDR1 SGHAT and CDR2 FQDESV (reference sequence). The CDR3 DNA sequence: TGTGCCAGCAGCTTACTGCCGAAGAGGGGCACTGAAGCTTTCTTT. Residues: CASSLLPKRGTEAFF.

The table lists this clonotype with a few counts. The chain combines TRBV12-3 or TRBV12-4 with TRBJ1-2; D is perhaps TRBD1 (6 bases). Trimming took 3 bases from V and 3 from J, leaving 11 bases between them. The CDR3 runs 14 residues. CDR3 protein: CASSFGGSDYGYTF. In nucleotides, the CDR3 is TGTGCCAGCAGTTTTGGGGGCTCAGACTATGGCTACACCTTC.

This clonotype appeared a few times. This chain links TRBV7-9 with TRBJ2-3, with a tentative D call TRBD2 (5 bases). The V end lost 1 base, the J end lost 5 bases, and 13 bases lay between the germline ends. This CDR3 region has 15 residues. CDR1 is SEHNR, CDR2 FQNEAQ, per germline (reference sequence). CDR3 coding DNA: TGTGCCAGCAGCTTAGTCCAACCCCGGGGAGATACGCAGTATTTT. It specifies CASSLVQPRGDTQYF.

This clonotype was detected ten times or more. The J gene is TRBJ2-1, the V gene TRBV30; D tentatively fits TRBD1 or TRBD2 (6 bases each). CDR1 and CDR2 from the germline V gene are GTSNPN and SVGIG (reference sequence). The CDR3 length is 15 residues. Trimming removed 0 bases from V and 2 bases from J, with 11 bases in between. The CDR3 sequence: CAWSVQGGTYNEQFF. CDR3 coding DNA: TGTGCCTGGAGTGTACAGGGCGGGACCTACAATGAGCAGTTCTTC. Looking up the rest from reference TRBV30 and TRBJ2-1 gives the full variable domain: SQTIHQWPATLVQPVGSPLSLECTVEGTSNPNLYWYRQAAGRGLQLLFYSVGIGQISSEVPQNLSASRPQDRQFILSSKKLLLSDSGFYLCAWSVQGGTYNEQFFGPGTRLTVL.

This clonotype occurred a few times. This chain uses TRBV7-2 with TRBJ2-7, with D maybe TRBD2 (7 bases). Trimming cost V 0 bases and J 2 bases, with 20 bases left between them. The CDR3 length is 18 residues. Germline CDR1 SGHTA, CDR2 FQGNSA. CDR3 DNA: TGTGCCAGCAGCTTAGCGCGGGGGCTGGGACTCAATGCCTACGAGCAGTACTTC. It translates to CASSLARGLGLNAYEQYF.

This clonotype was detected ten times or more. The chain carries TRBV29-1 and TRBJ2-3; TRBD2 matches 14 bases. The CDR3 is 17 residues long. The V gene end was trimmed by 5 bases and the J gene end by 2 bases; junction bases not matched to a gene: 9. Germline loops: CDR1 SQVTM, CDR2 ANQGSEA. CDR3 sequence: CSVPGTSGSPNTDTQYF. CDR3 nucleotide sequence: TGCAGCGTTCCCGGGACTAGCGGGAGTCCTAACACAGATACGCAGTATTTT.

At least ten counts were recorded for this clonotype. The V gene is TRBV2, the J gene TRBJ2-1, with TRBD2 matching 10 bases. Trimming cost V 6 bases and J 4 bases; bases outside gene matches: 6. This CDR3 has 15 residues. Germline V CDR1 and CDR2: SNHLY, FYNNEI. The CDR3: CASRPTSGVYNEQFF. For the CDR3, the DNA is TGTGCCAGCAGGCCCACTAGCGGGGTGTACAATGAGCAGTTCTTC.

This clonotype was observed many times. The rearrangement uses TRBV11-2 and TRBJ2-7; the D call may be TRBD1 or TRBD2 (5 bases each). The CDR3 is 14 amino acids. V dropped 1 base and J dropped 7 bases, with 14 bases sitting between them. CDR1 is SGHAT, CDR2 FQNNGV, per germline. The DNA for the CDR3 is TGTGCCAGCAGCTTAGGTCCCCAGGGAGAAGAGCAGTACTTC. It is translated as CASSLGPQGEEQYF.

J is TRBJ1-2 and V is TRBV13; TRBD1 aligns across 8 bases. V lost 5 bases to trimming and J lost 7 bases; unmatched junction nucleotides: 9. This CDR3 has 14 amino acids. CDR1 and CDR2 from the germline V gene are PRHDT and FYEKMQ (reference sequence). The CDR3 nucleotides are TGTGCCAGCAGCATCACAGGGGGAGATTTTGGCTACACCTTC. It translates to CASSITGGDFGYTF.

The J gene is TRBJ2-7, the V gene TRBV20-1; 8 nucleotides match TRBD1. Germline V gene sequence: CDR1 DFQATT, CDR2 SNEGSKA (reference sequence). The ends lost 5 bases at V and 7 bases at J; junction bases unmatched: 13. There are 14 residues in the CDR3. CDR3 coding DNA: TGCAGTGCTCTTAGGGGGCAGGGGGCAGGAGAGCAGTACTTC. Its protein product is CSALRGQGAGEQYF.

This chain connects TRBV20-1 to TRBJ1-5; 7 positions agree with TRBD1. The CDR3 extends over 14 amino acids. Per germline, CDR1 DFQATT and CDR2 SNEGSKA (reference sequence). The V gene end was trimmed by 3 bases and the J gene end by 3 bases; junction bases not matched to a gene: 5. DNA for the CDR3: TGCAGTGCTAGCCACAGGGGCACCAATCAGCCCCAGCATTTT. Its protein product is CSASHRGTNQPQHF.